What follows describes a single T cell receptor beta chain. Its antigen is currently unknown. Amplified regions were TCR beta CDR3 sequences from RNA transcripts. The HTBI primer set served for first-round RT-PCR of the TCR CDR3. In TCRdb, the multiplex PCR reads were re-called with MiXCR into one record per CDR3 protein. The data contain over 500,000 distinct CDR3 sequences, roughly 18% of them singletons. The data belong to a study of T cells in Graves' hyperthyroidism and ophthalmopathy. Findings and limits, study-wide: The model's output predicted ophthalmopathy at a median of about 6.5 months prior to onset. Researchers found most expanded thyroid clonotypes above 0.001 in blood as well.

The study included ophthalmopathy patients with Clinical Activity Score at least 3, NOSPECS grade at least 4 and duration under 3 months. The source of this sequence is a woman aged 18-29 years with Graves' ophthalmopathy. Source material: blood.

The CDR3 sequence: CSAIPKGGTYSGANVLTF. CDR3 DNA: TGCAGTGCTATACCTAAAGGGGGCACCTACTCTGGGGCCAACGTCCTGACTTTC. V gene TRBV20-1 combines with J gene TRBJ2-6, with TRBD1 matching 7 bases. V shed 4 bases, J shed 0 bases, and the junction held 12 bases outside the gene matches. This CDR3 contains 18 residues. CDR1 and CDR2 (germline): DFQATT, SNEGSKA (reference sequence).